This entry lists 24 T cell receptor beta chains sequenced from one sample in a study of T cell responses to AZD1222 COVID-19 vaccine. Repertoires were generated with immunoSEQ multiplex PCR, while TCRdb's copy carries only in-frame clones and drops some. The table lists about 120,000 clones, just under 95% of them singletons. Specimen: peripheral blood, collected on day 0 of AZD1222 vaccination. These receptors were collected from an adult in good health.

The chain links TRBV5-6 to TRBJ2-1; D gene uncertain. Germline V gene lookup returns CDR1 SGHDT and CDR2 YYEEEE. The CDR3 has 11 residues. V dropped 2 bases and J dropped 10 bases, with 7 bases sitting between them. CDR3 sequence (DNA): TGTGCCAGCAGCTTCAAGGGAGAGCAGTTCTTC. Translating it yields CASSFKGEQFF.

V gene TRBV6-5 combines with J gene TRBJ2-2; D may be TRBD1 (6 bases). The length of the CDR3 is 15 residues. Trimming shortened V by 6 bases and J by 3 bases, and 14 bases separated the two germline ends. Per germline, CDR1 MNHEY and CDR2 SVGAGI. CDR3 coding DNA: TGTGCCAGCAGGTCACCGGGACAATACACCGGGGAGCTGTTTTTT. It is translated as CASRSPGQYTGELFF.

This chain connects TRBV27 to TRBJ2-1, with D possibly TRBD1 on 8 matching bases. The CDR3 is 15 amino acids. Germline CDR1 is MNHEY and CDR2 is SMNVEV (reference sequence). V gave up 5 bases and J gave up 5 bases, with 16 bases separating them. The CDR3 DNA is TGTGCCAGCAGTCCCCGGACAGGGAGGGACAATGAGCAGTTCTTC. This translates into CASSPRTGRDNEQFF.

The chain combines TRBV7-9 with TRBJ2-1; 7 nucleotides agree with TRBD1. Germline assignment: CDR1 SEHNR and CDR2 FQNEAQ (reference sequence). The V and J ends lost 5 bases and 8 bases, in that order; junction bases with no gene match: 3. The CDR3 length is 12 residues. The CDR3 sequence: CASSHRGDEQFF. Here the CDR3 DNA reads TGTGCCAGCAGCCACAGGGGCGATGAGCAGTTCTTC.

The chain carries TRBV19 and TRBJ1-5; D unresolved. V was clipped by 7 bases and J by 3 bases, with 7 bases between them. Looked up from germline, CDR1 is LNHDA and CDR2 is SQIVND (reference sequence). CDR3 size: 12 residues. CDR3 sequence reads: CASTIPNQPQHF. DNA for the CDR3: TGTGCCAGTACGATCCCCAATCAGCCCCAGCATTTT.

The chain carries TRBV6-6 and TRBJ1-1; D gene uncertain. Deletions cut 5 bases from V and 1 base from J, with 11 bases between. The CDR3 is 14 amino acids. The V gene's germline CDR1 is MNHNY and CDR2 SVGAGI (reference sequence). CDR3 sequence reads: CASSDGLSNTEAFF. CDR3 in DNA: TGTGCCAGCAGTGACGGACTCTCGAACACTGAAGCTTTCTTT.

This clone turned up a few times. The J gene is TRBJ2-1, the V gene TRBV3-1 (or the pseudogene TRBV3-2); TRBD2 matches 14 bases. The ends lost 3 bases at V and 7 bases at J; junction bases unmatched: 2. From germline, CDR1 is LGHDT and CDR2 YNNKEL (reference sequence). This CDR3 spans 15 amino acids. CDR3 loop: CASSQRTSGRNEQFF. In nucleotides, the CDR3 is TGTGCCAGCAGCCAGAGGACTAGCGGGAGGAATGAGCAGTTCTTC.

The chain has TRBV9 and TRBJ2-1, with TRBD2 as a possible D gene (6 bases). The V gene's germline CDR1 is SGDLS and CDR2 YYNGEE. Trimming left V 1 base short and J 2 bases short, with 16 bases between. The CDR3 totals 17 residues. In nucleotides, the CDR3 is TGTGCCAGCAGCGTATCGAGGGACTCCCCCGCCTACAATGAGCAGTTCTTC. This gives the protein CASSVSRDSPAYNEQFF.

Only one count was recorded for this clone. The chain has TRBV28 and TRBJ1-6; 9 bases line up with TRBD1. This CDR3 region has 15 residues. With 5 bases clipped from V and 7 bases from J, the junction kept 6 bases outside the gene matches. The V gene's germline CDR1 is MDHEN and CDR2 SYDVKM. The DNA for the CDR3 is TGTGCCAGCAGTCTCGGGACAGGGAGAAATTCACCCCTCCACTTT. Translating it yields CASSLGTGRNSPLHF.

The chain couples TRBV24-1 to TRBJ2-2; no clear D gene. CDR1 KGHDR and CDR2 SFDVKD come from the germline V gene. V dropped 5 bases and J dropped 6 bases, with 9 bases sitting between them. This CDR3 has 13 amino acids. The CDR3 nucleotides are TGTGCCACCAGTGCCGACTTTGCCGGGGAGCTGTTTTTT. Its translation: CATSADFAGELFF.

This chain links TRBV13 with TRBJ1-3; possibly TRBD1 for D (5 bases). CDR3 size: 16 residues. V was clipped by 7 bases and J by 4 bases, with 20 bases between them. CDR1 and CDR2 from the germline V gene are PRHDT and FYEKMQ (reference sequence). The CDR3 sequence: CASTQRSRVGGNTIYF. The CDR3 nucleotides are TGTGCCAGCACCCAACGGAGCAGGGTAGGAGGAAACACCATATATTTT.

This chain joins TRBV7-9 and TRBJ1-2, with 7 positions matching TRBD1. Germline CDR1 SEHNR, CDR2 FQNEAQ (reference sequence). CDR3 size: 16 residues. J gave up 2 bases and V 4 bases, and 10 bases lay outside the gene matches. CDR3 sequence: CASSSTTGDKNYGYTF. For the CDR3, the DNA is TGTGCCAGCAGCTCCACTACAGGGGATAAAAACTATGGCTACACCTTC.

The gene calls are TRBV4-1 and TRBJ1-1; tentative D call: TRBD1 (5 bases). This CDR3 region has 15 residues. Germline V gene data show CDR1 as MGHRA and CDR2 as YSYEKL. V lost 1 base to trimming and J lost 1 base, with 10 bases between them. The CDR3 coding sequence is TGCGCCAGCAGCCAAGTTCGGGGGGAGAACACTGAAGCTTTCTTT. Translation: CASSQVRGENTEAFF.

V gene TRBV6-5 combines with J gene TRBJ2-7, with D unclear. The CDR3 totals 11 residues. CDR1 is MNHEY, CDR2 SVGAGI, per germline. V was pared by 8 bases and J by 5 bases, with 10 bases between. The chain's CDR3 is CASRNSHEQYF. The CDR3 DNA reads TGTGCCAGCCGCAATAGCCACGAGCAGTACTTC.

This rearrangement joins TRBV29-1 to TRBJ1-2; no firm D call. V lost 6 bases to trimming and J lost 3 bases, with 14 bases between them. The germline CDR1 and CDR2 sequences are SQVTM and ANQGSEA. CDR3 length equals 13 residues. For the CDR3, the DNA is TGCAGCGTGGACTTGGTTCCAGACTATGGCTACACCTTC. It is translated as CSVDLVPDYGYTF.

The V and J genes are TRBV9 and TRBJ2-2, with D tentatively TRBD2 (6 bases). Germline CDR1 is SGDLS and CDR2 is YYNGEE. The V end was cut by 0 bases, the J end by 4 bases, with 10 bases between. The CDR3 has 15 residues. CDR3 sequence reads: CASSVAEGGTGELFF. The DNA for the CDR3 is TGTGCCAGCAGCGTAGCCGAGGGAGGCACCGGGGAGCTGTTTTTT. Drawing the rest from reference TRBV9 and TRBJ2-2, the complete variable domain is DSGVTQTPKHLITATGQRVTLRCSPRSGDLSVYWYQQSLDQGLQFLIQYYNGEERAKGNILERFSAQQFPDLHSELNLSSLELGDSALYFCASSVAEGGTGELFFGEGSRLTVL.

The V call is TRBV6-2 or TRBV6-3, the J call TRBJ1-1; D perhaps matches TRBD1 (6 bases). V lost 2 bases, J lost 10 bases, and 20 bases lay in between. CDR1 is MNHEY and CDR2 is SVGEGT in the germline V gene. CDR3 length: 15 residues. CDR3 loop: CASSYGPGARLAAFF. The CDR3 DNA follows: TGTGCCAGCAGTTACGGCCCGGGGGCGCGCTTAGCAGCTTTCTTT.

The rearrangement links TRBV28 to TRBJ2-1, with 7 bases that match TRBD2. The trim removed 6 bases at V and 3 bases at J, leaving 5 bases unmatched. The CDR3 length is 14 residues. From germline, CDR1 is MDHEN and CDR2 SYDVKM. This chain's CDR3 is CASRAGPFYNEQFF. The CDR3 DNA sequence: TGTGCCAGCAGAGCGGGACCGTTCTACAATGAGCAGTTCTTC.

J is TRBJ2-2 and V is TRBV28, with a possible D match to TRBD2 (6 bases). The CDR3 runs 15 residues. V dropped 5 bases and J dropped 3 bases, with 13 bases sitting between them. CDR1 and CDR2 from the germline V gene are MDHEN and SYDVKM. The CDR3 loop reads CASSGGTADTGELFF. The CDR3 coding sequence is TGTGCCAGCAGTGGCGGGACGGCGGACACCGGGGAGCTGTTTTTT.

The J gene is TRBJ1-5, the V gene TRBV19; D might be TRBD1 (6 bases). Trimming removed 6 bases from V and 9 bases from J, with 18 bases in between. The CDR3 loop spans 14 amino acids. The germline V gene encodes CDR1 LNHDA and CDR2 SQIVND (reference sequence). CDR3: CASRETGWDMPQHF. CDR3 in DNA: TGTGCCAGTAGGGAAACAGGGTGGGACATGCCCCAGCATTTT.

This clone appeared once. The chain recombines TRBV6-5 with TRBJ2-7, with D possibly TRBD1 on 6 matching bases. There are 11 residues in the CDR3. Trimming stripped 10 bases from V and 1 base from J, with 8 bases between. CDR1 is MNHEY, CDR2 SVGAGI, per germline. Written as DNA, the CDR3 is TGTGCCACCGACAGGTCCTACGAGCAGTACTTC. Its translation is CATDRSYEQYF.

This chain uses TRBV19 with TRBJ2-1; maybe TRBD2 (6 bases). The CDR3 is made up of 15 amino acids. The germline V gene encodes CDR1 LNHDA and CDR2 SQIVND (reference sequence). The V end lost 5 bases, the J end lost 0 bases, and 11 bases lay between the germline ends. In DNA form, the CDR3 reads TGTGCCAGTAGTTCGGGGGAGTACTCCTACAATGAGCAGTTCTTC. Translating gives CASSSGEYSYNEQFF.

The chain employs TRBV18 and TRBJ2-7; D is possibly TRBD2 (6 bases). CDR1 and CDR2 (germline): KGHSH, LQKENI. The CDR3 runs to 15 residues. V lost 3 bases and J lost 5, with 17 bases in between. In DNA form, the CDR3 reads TGTGCCAGCTCACCGAGGCGGGATAAATACGACGAGCAGTACTTC. This sequence encodes CASSPRRDKYDEQYF.

This clone was seen only once. The CDR3 DNA reads TGTGCCAGCAGCTCCTGGACAGGGGGCACAGCTTTCTTT. It specifies CASSSWTGGTAFF. This chain joins TRBV7-9 and TRBJ1-1; 11 bases fit TRBD1. There are 13 residues in the CDR3. The V and J ends lost 4 bases and 10 bases, in that order; junction bases with no gene match: 5. Germline V CDR1 and CDR2: SEHNR, FQNEAQ (reference sequence).